The 22 T cell receptor beta chains in this list originate from one sample, sequenced in a study of blood T cells in healthy people across ages. With a J-beta primer mix and a sample-barcoded 5' primer, a second PCR ran about 7 to 11 cycles. Using its own MiXCR run on the 5' RACE reads, TCRdb lists one record per CDR3 protein. The sample gives approximately 700,000 distinct CDR3 sequences, roughly 32% of which show up once; just over 15% is in the top ten. The source material was blood. Receptors were obtained from a woman aged 80 or over in good health.

In its sample, this clonotype was seen many times. This chain connects TRBV11-2 to TRBJ2-5; tentative D call: TRBD2 (6 bases). Looked up from germline, CDR1 is SGHAT and CDR2 is FQNNGV. This CDR3 contains 11 residues. Between the trimmed V and J ends, which lost 5 bases and 7 bases, there was a span of 8 bases. The CDR3 loop is CASSRGGTQYF. The CDR3 DNA reads as TGTGCCAGCAGCCGGGGAGGGACCCAGTACTTC.

Worth noting for this clonotype: Possible read error: a much larger clone is one base away. This sequence joins TRBV9 and TRBJ2-1; 10 bases match TRBD2. The length of the CDR3 is 14 residues. In germline, CDR1 is SGDLS, CDR2 YYNGEE. The CDR3 DNA reads as TGTGTCAGCAGCGTAGACCTAGCGGGGGCTCACGCGTTCTTC. Its translation: CVSSVDLAGAHAFF.

This clonotype was counted ten times or more. V gene TRBV7-9 combines with J gene TRBJ2-5; 9 bases map to TRBD1. With V trimmed by 2 bases and J by 3 bases, 10 bases remained unmatched. Germline V gene sequence: CDR1 SEHNR, CDR2 FQNEAQ (reference sequence). The CDR3 runs 17 residues. CDR3 in amino acids: CASSLLSTGQGEETQYF. DNA of the CDR3: TGTGCCAGCAGCTTACTCTCTACGGGACAGGGAGAAGAGACCCAGTACTTC.

The chain joins TRBV7-9 to TRBJ2-7; 8 positions match TRBD2. V lost 5 bases and J lost 4; bases outside the gene matches: 4. The CDR3 length is 13 residues. The germline gives CDR1 SEHNR, CDR2 FQNEAQ (reference sequence). The CDR3 is CASSHGLAYEQYF. In DNA form, the CDR3 reads TGTGCCAGCAGCCACGGACTAGCTTACGAGCAGTACTTC. The entire variable domain, with the rest obtained from reference TRBV7-9 and TRBJ2-7, is as follows: DTGVSQNPRHKITKRGQNVTFRCDPISEHNRLYWYRQTLGQGPEFLTYFQNEAQLEKSRLLSDRFSAERPKGSFSTLEIQRTEQGDSAMYLCASSHGLAYEQYFGPGTRLTVT.

In the case of this clonotype: A much larger clone differs from this one at a single base, so this may be a read error. This chain links TRBV7-2 with TRBJ1-6; D call uncertain. The CDR3 is 13 residues long. Germline assignment: CDR1 SGHTA and CDR2 FQGNSA. For the CDR3, the DNA is TGTGCCAGCAGCGCCGACACTAGGTCACCCCGCCACTTT. This translates into CASSADTRSPRHF.

The gene calls are TRBV5-1 and TRBJ2-1, with 14 bases lining up with TRBD2. The ends lost 4 bases at V and 7 bases at J; junction bases unmatched: 7. The CDR3 runs 16 residues. Germline V gene data show CDR1 as SGHRS and CDR2 as YFSETQ. The CDR3 coding sequence is TGCGCCAGCAGCCCTCTGGGACTAGCGGGAGTAAATGAGCAGTTCTTC. This sequence encodes CASSPLGLAGVNEQFF.

At least ten counts were recorded for this clonotype. This chain joins TRBV20-1 and TRBJ1-1, with a possible D match to TRBD1 (5 bases). The CDR3 contains 12 residues. V lost 6 bases and J lost 5, with 13 bases in between. Germline-derived CDR1 and CDR2 are DFQATT and SNEGSKA (reference sequence). The CDR3 region has the DNA TGCAGTGCCGCCAAGGGGAAAACTGAAGCTTTCTTT. Its protein is CSAAKGKTEAFF.

This clonotype was found a few times. V and J are TRBV5-6 and TRBJ1-1; 9 bases agree with TRBD1. This CDR3 spans 15 amino acids. V lost 4 bases and J lost 10; bases outside the gene matches: 14. Germline lookup yields CDR1 SGHDT and CDR2 YYEEEE. The CDR3 spells CASSPGDYGTGRAFF. Here the CDR3 DNA reads TGTGCCAGCAGCCCTGGGGACTATGGGACAGGGCGAGCTTTCTTT.

This clonotype showed up many times. The DNA for the CDR3 is TGTGCCAGTAACGAGTTGGGGGAGACCCAGTACTTC. This translates into CASNELGETQYF. This chain links TRBV19 with TRBJ2-5; D not certain. Trimming took off 7 bases at V and 5 bases at J, with 11 bases between the two ends. CDR3 size: 12 residues. Germline CDR1 LNHDA, CDR2 SQIVND (reference sequence).

J is TRBJ2-2 and V is TRBV7-2, with 8 bases aligning to TRBD2. There are 15 residues in the CDR3. The V gene end was trimmed by 7 bases and the J gene end by 4 bases; junction bases not matched to a gene: 8. CDR1 SGHTA and CDR2 FQGNSA come from the germline V gene. The CDR3 loop is CASTINAGGTGELFF. The CDR3 DNA is TGTGCCAGCACTATAAACGCGGGAGGCACCGGGGAGCTGTTTTTT. The variable domain in full, completed from reference TRBV7-2 and TRBJ2-2, reads GAGVSQSPSNKVTEKGKDVELRCDPISGHTALYWYRQSLGQGLEFLIYFQGNSAPDKSGLPSDRFSAERTGGSVSTLTIQRTQQEDSAVYLCASTINAGGTGELFFGEGSRLTVL.

This clonotype appeared a few times. The chain recombines TRBV20-1 with TRBJ1-4, with D possibly matching TRBD1 (6 bases). This CDR3 is 14 amino acids long. V was cut by 2 bases and J by 3 bases, with 10 bases left in between. CDR1 and CDR2 from the germline V gene are DFQATT and SNEGSKA (reference sequence). CDR3 DNA sequence: TGCAGTGCTAGATGGGACACGTCTAATGAAAAACTGTTTTTT. The encoded protein is CSARWDTSNEKLFF.

In this sample, this clonotype turned up many times. The genes are TRBV29-1 and TRBJ2-3; no reliable D call. Trimming stripped 3 bases from V and 2 bases from J, with 9 bases between. This CDR3 contains 13 residues. Germline-derived CDR1 and CDR2 are SQVTM and ANQGSEA. CDR3 in DNA: TGCAGCGTTGACCGTAGTCTCACAGATACGCAGTATTTT. It is translated as CSVDRSLTDTQYF.

J is TRBJ2-7 and V is TRBV25-1, with D perhaps matching TRBD1 (5 bases). Germline V gene data show CDR1 as MGHDK and CDR2 as SYGVNS. The CDR3 sequence is 13 residues long. Trimming removed 6 bases from V and 2 bases from J, with 11 bases in between. DNA of the CDR3: TGTGCCAGCAGCCGGACAACCGCCTACGAGCAGTACTTC. Protein product: CASSRTTAYEQYF.

The chain joins TRBV30 to TRBJ1-2; D is unclear. Germline loops: CDR1 GTSNPN, CDR2 SVGIG (reference sequence). CDR3 length: 14 residues. The V gene lost 0 bases and the J gene lost 0 bases, with 8 bases spanning the gap. The CDR3 region is CAWSVGKANYGYTF. The CDR3 DNA is TGTGCCTGGAGTGTGGGAAAAGCTAACTATGGCTACACCTTC.

This chain links TRBV29-1 with TRBJ2-1; 7 bases fit TRBD2. From germline, CDR1 is SQVTM and CDR2 ANQGSEA. The trim removed 6 bases at V and 9 bases at J, leaving 14 bases unmatched. The CDR3 covers 14 residues. CDR3 residues: CSVQWEGLDSEQFF. The CDR3 DNA sequence: TGCAGCGTACAGTGGGAGGGCCTGGACTCTGAGCAGTTCTTC.

This clonotype was counted many times. The CDR3 protein is CASSLVRGANEQFF. The CDR3 nucleotides are TGTGCCAGCAGCTTAGTCAGGGGGGCAAATGAGCAGTTCTTC. The chain carries TRBV7-3 and TRBJ2-1; weak D call: TRBD1 (7 bases). Germline assignment: CDR1 SGHTA and CDR2 FQGTGA. The CDR3 is 14 amino acids. V was shortened by 2 bases and J by 7 bases, with 12 bases between the two germline ends.

This clonotype has at least ten counts. The chain combines TRBV5-1 with TRBJ2-3; D may be TRBD2 (6 bases). This CDR3 region has 15 residues. V was clipped by 3 bases and J by 2 bases, with 13 bases between them. Germline values: CDR1 SGHRS, CDR2 YFSETQ. For the CDR3, the DNA is TGCGCCAGCAGCTACCGGGACTTACTCACAGATACGCAGTATTTT. It specifies CASSYRDLLTDTQYF.

This clonotype was seen more than once but under ten times. The rearrangement joins TRBV15 to TRBJ1-1; no reliable D call. The V gene lost 1 base and the J gene lost 3 bases, with 3 bases spanning the gap. This CDR3 is 12 amino acids long. Germline V gene sequence: CDR1 LNHNV, CDR2 YYDKDF (reference sequence). CDR3 bases: TGTGCCACCAGCAGAGTTGACACTGAAGCTTTCTTT. Protein sequence: CATSRVDTEAFF. The whole variable domain, remainder taken from reference TRBV15 and TRBJ1-1, is DAMVIQNPRYQVTQFGKPVTLSCSQTLNHNVMYWYQQKSSQAPKLLFHYYDKDFNNEADTPDNFQSRRPNTSFCFLDIRSPGLGDTAMYLCATSRVDTEAFFGQGTRLTVV.

As regards this clonotype: This could be a read error, since a much larger clone is one nucleotide away. This chain links TRBV7-8 with TRBJ2-1; the D gene is possibly TRBD2 (5 bases). CDR1 is SGHVS, CDR2 FQNEAQ, per germline. V gave up 1 base and J gave up 8 bases, with 12 bases separating them. This CDR3 region has 14 residues. The CDR3 region has the DNA TGTGCCAGCAGCTTAGGAAATCCCGGGGATGAGCAGTTCTTC. Amino acid sequence: CASSLGNPGDEQFF.

The chain employs TRBV29-1 and TRBJ1-1, with a tentative D call TRBD1 (5 bases). The CDR3 loop spans 13 amino acids. Trimming took 7 bases from V and 5 from J, leaving 17 bases between them. Germline V gives CDR1 SQVTM, CDR2 ANQGSEA. The CDR3 protein is CSALLQGRTEAFF. In nucleotides, the CDR3 is TGCAGCGCCCTGCTCCAGGGACGGACTGAAGCTTTCTTT.

The chain has TRBV20-1 and TRBJ2-3; TRBD2 is a possible D gene (7 bases). The V gene's germline CDR1 is DFQATT and CDR2 SNEGSKA (reference sequence). The CDR3 contains 15 residues. Trimming removed 2 bases at V and 7 bases at J, with 19 bases between. This chain's CDR3 is CSARPPGGGRNTQYF. The CDR3 coding sequence is TGCAGTGCTAGACCTCCTGGGGGGGGCCGAAATACGCAGTATTTT.

Of note for this clonotype: A read error may account for a junction end that differs from germline. The rearrangement uses TRBV5-5 and TRBJ2-7, with 8 bases matching TRBD2. The end of the DNA aligns better with TRBJ2-5, so the J call may be wrong. The CDR3 has 14 residues. Germline V gene sequence: CDR1 SGHKS, CDR2 YYEKEE (reference sequence). The CDR3: CAGSRGGREETQYF. The CDR3 DNA reads TGTGCCGGCAGCCGGGGGGGTAGGGAAGAGACCCAGTACTTC.